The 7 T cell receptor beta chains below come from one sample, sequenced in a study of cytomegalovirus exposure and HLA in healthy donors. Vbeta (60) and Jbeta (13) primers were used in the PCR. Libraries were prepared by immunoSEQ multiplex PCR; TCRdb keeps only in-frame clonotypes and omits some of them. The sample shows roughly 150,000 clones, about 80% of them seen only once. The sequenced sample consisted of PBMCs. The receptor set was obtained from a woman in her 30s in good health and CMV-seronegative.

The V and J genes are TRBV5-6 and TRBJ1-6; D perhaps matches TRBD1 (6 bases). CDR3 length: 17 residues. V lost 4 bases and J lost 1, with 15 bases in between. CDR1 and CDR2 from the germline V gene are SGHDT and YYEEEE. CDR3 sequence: CASSQGHPGSYNSPLHF. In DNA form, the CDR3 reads TGTGCCAGCAGCCAGGGACACCCTGGTTCCTATAATTCACCCCTCCACTTT. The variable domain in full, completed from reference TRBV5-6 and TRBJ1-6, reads DAGVTQSPTHLIKTRGQQVTLRCSPKSGHDTVSWYQQALGQGPQFIFQYYEEEERQRGNFPDRFSGHQFPNYSSELNVNALLLGDSALYLCASSQGHPGSYNSPLHFGNGTRLTVT.

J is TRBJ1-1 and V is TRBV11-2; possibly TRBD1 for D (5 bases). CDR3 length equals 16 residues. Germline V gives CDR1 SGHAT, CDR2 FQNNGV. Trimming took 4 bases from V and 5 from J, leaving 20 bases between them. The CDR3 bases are TGTGCCAGCAGCTCTCAGACGCAGGGATTCGGTACTGAAGCTTTCTTT. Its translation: CASSSQTQGFGTEAFF. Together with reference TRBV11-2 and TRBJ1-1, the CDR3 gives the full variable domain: EAGVAQSPRYKIIEKRQSVAFWCNPISGHATLYWYQQILGQGPKLLIQFQNNGVVDDSQLPKDRFSAERLKGVDSTLKIQPAKLEDSAVYLCASSSQTQGFGTEAFFGQGTRLTVV.

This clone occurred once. In DNA, the CDR3 is TGTGCCAGTAGTCCGGGACAGGGTGCCTCCTATAATTCACCCCTCCACTTT. It encodes CASSPGQGASYNSPLHF. The chain has TRBV19 and TRBJ1-6, with 9 positions matching TRBD1. This CDR3 comprises 17 residues. Germline V lookup: CDR1 LNHDA, CDR2 SQIVND (reference sequence). Trimming took 5 bases from V and 0 from J; bases not matched to a gene: 5.

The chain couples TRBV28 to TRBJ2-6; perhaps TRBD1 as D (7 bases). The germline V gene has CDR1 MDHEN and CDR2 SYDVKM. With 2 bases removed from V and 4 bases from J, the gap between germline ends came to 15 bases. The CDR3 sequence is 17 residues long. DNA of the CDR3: TGTGCCAGCAGTTTAGGAGGGGGCGCCTCAGGGGCCAACGTCCTGACTTTC. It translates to CASSLGGGASGANVLTF.

The CDR3 sequence: CASSLRTVSYNEQFF. The DNA for the CDR3 is TGTGCCAGCAGCCTTCGGACAGTCTCCTACAATGAGCAGTTCTTC. This chain joins TRBV9 and TRBJ2-1; weak D call: TRBD1 (6 bases). This CDR3 region has 15 residues. Germline-derived CDR1 and CDR2 are SGDLS and YYNGEE. Trimming shortened V by 4 bases and J by 0 bases, and 11 bases separated the two germline ends. Drawing the rest from reference TRBV9 and TRBJ2-1, the complete variable domain is DSGVTQTPKHLITATGQRVTLRCSPRSGDLSVYWYQQSLDQGLQFLIQYYNGEERAKGNILERFSAQQFPDLHSELNLSSLELGDSALYFCASSLRTVSYNEQFFGPGTRLTVL.

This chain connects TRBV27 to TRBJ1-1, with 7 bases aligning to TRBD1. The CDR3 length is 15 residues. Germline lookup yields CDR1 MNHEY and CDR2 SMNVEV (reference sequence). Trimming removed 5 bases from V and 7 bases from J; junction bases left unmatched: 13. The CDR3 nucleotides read TGTGCCAGCAGTCAATTCATGACAGGGAGCAATGAAGCTTTCTTT. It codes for CASSQFMTGSNEAFF.

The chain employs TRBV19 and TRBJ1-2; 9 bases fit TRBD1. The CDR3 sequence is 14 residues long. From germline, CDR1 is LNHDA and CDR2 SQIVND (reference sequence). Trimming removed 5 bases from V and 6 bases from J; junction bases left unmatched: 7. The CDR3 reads CASSVDRGSHGYTF. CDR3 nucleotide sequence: TGTGCCAGTAGTGTCGACAGGGGGTCCCATGGCTACACCTTC.